This TCR beta chain came from a study of blood T cell repertoires in COVID-19. Background on the study: From the United States, Italy and Spain came samples of acute and convalescent COVID-19. From T cells, B-cell-depleted T cells, or PBMCs came the material, which was cDNA or gDNA.

Germline lookup yields CDR1 SGHTA and CDR2 FQGNSA. V lost 5 bases and J lost 4, with 11 bases in between. The CDR3 sequence is 13 residues long. The sample holds a few counts of this clone. Original data processing: Amplified reference gene primers provided the basis for estimating nucleated cell counts. Here immunoSEQ multiplex PCR was the method, and the copy in TCRdb shows in-frame clones only, minus some. V and J calls and clone size are those listed in that table; D and trimming were worked out from the DNA. Of 80,000 or so clones listed, roughly four fifths are singletons. The sequence came from a man between 60 and 75 years old with acute or convalescent COVID-19. The rearrangement uses TRBV7-2 and TRBJ1-1; D unclear. The material sequenced was peripheral blood. CDR3 sequence: CASSPYRTTEAFF. The CDR3 coding sequence is TGTGCCAGCAGCCCCTATAGAACCACTGAAGCTTTCTTT.